These 29 T cell receptor beta chains share one sample of origin, sequenced in a study of vaccination and CD4 T cells after COVID-19. CD4+ T cells that had been cultured provided DNA sequenced with the Oncomine TCR Beta short-read assay. One entry per CDR3 protein results from TCRdb running MiXCR on the PCR reads. The sample has roughly 12,000 distinct CDR3 sequences, around a third seen once. The antigens for these receptors are not known. Treatment meaning: approximately nine-day PBMC culture with coronavirus spike peptide pools or control peptides (ViraFEST assay). This specimen was CD4+ T cells from blood, cultured in vitro, taken before SARS-CoV-2 vaccination. Source of these receptors: a human donor who received a COVID-19 vaccine.

This clonotype was seen a handful of times. V gene TRBV7-2 combines with J gene TRBJ1-6; possible D gene TRBD1, 6 bases. The CDR3 sequence is 15 residues long. V lost 1 base and J 8 bases, leaving 12 bases between the germline ends. Germline V CDR1 and CDR2: SGHTA, FQGNSA. CDR3 nucleotides: TGTGCCAGCAGCTTAGAGGGGGGAGCAGATTCACCCCTCCACTTT. Protein sequence: CASSLEGGADSPLHF.

The sample holds a few counts of this clonotype. This chain uses TRBV28 with TRBJ1-3; D may be TRBD1 (5 bases). Germline CDR1 reads MDHEN; CDR2 reads SYDVKM. V lost 3 bases and J lost 4, with 13 bases in between. The CDR3 covers 15 residues. The CDR3 DNA reads TGTGCCAGCAGTTTGCAGGGACCGGGGGGAAACACCATATATTTT. Translating gives CASSLQGPGGNTIYF.

This clonotype was recorded a few times. The genes are TRBV7-9 and TRBJ2-3, with unresolved D. The ends were cut back, 0 bases at V and 6 bases at J, with 7 bases in the middle. The length of the CDR3 is 13 residues. Germline V gene data show CDR1 as SEHNR and CDR2 as FQNEAQ (reference sequence). CDR3 sequence reads: CASSLAVLDTQYF. The CDR3 DNA reads TGTGCCAGCAGCTTAGCCGTGCTCGATACGCAGTATTTT.

The chain recombines TRBV11-3 with TRBJ1-1; the D is unclear. V was shortened by 1 base and J by 1 base, with 13 bases between the two germline ends. The CDR3 consists of 16 residues. CDR1 is SGHNT, CDR2 YENEEA, per germline. CDR3 sequence reads: CASSLGKPGRNTEAFF. In DNA form, the CDR3 reads TGTGCCAGCAGCTTAGGAAAGCCAGGACGGAACACTGAAGCTTTCTTT.

The chain couples TRBV30 to TRBJ2-5; D is uncertain. This CDR3 region has 11 residues. Germline loops: CDR1 GTSNPN, CDR2 SVGIG (reference sequence). V was clipped by 2 bases and J by 5 bases, with 6 bases between them. In DNA, the CDR3 is TGTGCCTGGAGTCGTGGGGAGACCCAGTACTTC. Its protein product is CAWSRGETQYF.

This clonotype was picked up a small number of times. The gene calls are TRBV27 and TRBJ2-4; D is unresolved. The CDR3 runs to 14 residues. V lost 4 bases and J lost 1, with 8 bases in between. Per germline, CDR1 MNHEY and CDR2 SMNVEV (reference sequence). CDR3 in amino acids: CASSSPRAKNIQYF. Written as DNA, the CDR3 is TGTGCCAGCAGTTCCCCCCGTGCCAAAAACATTCAGTACTTC.

J is TRBJ2-7 and V is TRBV6-5; D might be TRBD1 (5 bases). Trimming cost V 2 bases and J 6 bases, with 5 bases left between them. Germline V CDR1 and CDR2: MNHEY, SVGAGI. This CDR3 contains 11 residues. The DNA for the CDR3 is TGTGCCAGCAGTTACCAGGGCGAGCAGTACTTC. Translation: CASSYQGEQYF.

The chain has TRBV20-1 and TRBJ1-6; 7 nucleotides match TRBD1. V lost 6 bases and J lost 8; bases outside the gene matches: 7. The CDR3 extends over 13 amino acids. Germline lookup yields CDR1 DFQATT and CDR2 SNEGSKA (reference sequence). CDR3 bases: TGCAGTGCCGACAGGGTCGAGCATTCACCCCTCCACTTT. Its protein product is CSADRVEHSPLHF.

J is TRBJ1-1 and V is TRBV10-3; 7 nucleotides match TRBD1. From germline, CDR1 is ENHRY and CDR2 SYGVKD. The CDR3 runs to 15 residues. V shed 8 bases and J 0 bases; nucleotides not matched to a gene: 9. The CDR3 DNA follows: TGTGCCATCCGGACAGGCGCCCCGATGAACACTGAAGCTTTCTTT. Its protein product is CAIRTGAPMNTEAFF.

There are a few counts of this clonotype. This sequence joins TRBV6-1 and TRBJ1-2, with 7 bases fitting TRBD1. CDR1 is MNHNS and CDR2 is SASEGT in the germline V gene. Germline trimming cut 5 bases from V and 5 bases from J; bases unmatched to any gene: 5. The length of the CDR3 is 13 residues. For the CDR3, the DNA is TGTGCCAGCAGTCGGGACAGCGGTTATGGCTACACCTTC. Translation gives CASSRDSGYGYTF.

This clonotype was recorded a few times. The gene calls are TRBV20-1 and TRBJ1-5; D unclear. Trimming pared 7 bases from V and 0 bases from J, leaving 16 bases between. The CDR3 loop spans 15 amino acids. The germline CDR1 and CDR2 sequences are DFQATT and SNEGSKA (reference sequence). CDR3 amino acids: CSVQAQVNSNQPQHF. DNA of the CDR3: TGCAGTGTTCAGGCCCAAGTTAATAGCAATCAGCCCCAGCATTTT.

This clonotype was seen only a few times. The rearrangement links TRBV19 to TRBJ2-3; no clear D. The V gene lost 5 bases and the J gene lost 2 bases, with 11 bases spanning the gap. The germline CDR1 and CDR2 sequences are LNHDA and SQIVND (reference sequence). The CDR3 has 14 residues. The CDR3 loop reads CASSSARPTDTQYF. CDR3 bases: TGTGCCAGTAGTTCGGCCAGGCCCACAGATACGCAGTATTTT. Full variable domain (outside the CDR3, taken from reference TRBV19 and TRBJ2-3): DGGITQSPKYLFRKEGQNVTLSCEQNLNHDAMYWYRQDPGQGLRLIYYSQIVNDFQKGDIAEGYSVSREKKESFPLTVTSAQKNPTAFYLCASSSARPTDTQYFGPGTRLTVL.

The chain uses TRBV24-1 and TRBJ1-6; no clear D. Trimming stripped 4 bases from V and 1 base from J, with 10 bases between. This CDR3 has 16 amino acids. CDR1 is KGHDR and CDR2 is SFDVKD in the germline V gene. CDR3 bases: TGTGCCACCAGTGAGCCCCAGGAGTCCTATAATTCACCCCTCCACTTT. Translation: CATSEPQESYNSPLHF.

This clonotype ranks as medium-sized. This sequence joins TRBV20-1 and TRBJ1-2; 11 bases are shared with TRBD1. The CDR3 length is 13 residues. Looked up from germline, CDR1 is DFQATT and CDR2 is SNEGSKA (reference sequence). J gave up 4 bases and V 6 bases, and 4 bases lay outside the gene matches. In DNA, the CDR3 is TGCAGTGCCAGCGGGACAGGGGGCTATGGCTACACCTTC. Translation gives CSASGTGGYGYTF.

V is TRBV19 and J is TRBJ2-5, with 7 bases fitting TRBD1. J gave up 2 bases and V 7 bases, and 13 bases lay outside the gene matches. The CDR3 loop spans 16 amino acids. Germline CDR1 is LNHDA and CDR2 is SQIVND (reference sequence). The CDR3 region is CASTFGQGEPQETQYF. Here the CDR3 DNA reads TGTGCCAGTACCTTCGGTCAGGGGGAACCTCAAGAGACCCAGTACTTC.

The chain uses TRBV20-1 and TRBJ2-7, with TRBD1 identical over 7 bases. CDR3 size: 12 residues. Per germline, CDR1 DFQATT and CDR2 SNEGSKA (reference sequence). J lost 2 bases, V lost 4 bases, and 2 bases had no gene match. The CDR3 is CSATDRTYEQYF. CDR3 bases: TGCAGTGCTACGGACAGGACCTACGAGCAGTACTTC.

This clonotype has more than one count but fewer than ten. This chain links TRBV24-1 with TRBJ2-3; D remains ambiguous. CDR3 size: 13 residues. V was trimmed by 12 bases and J by 1 base, leaving 13 bases between them. From germline, CDR1 is KGHDR and CDR2 SFDVKD. The CDR3 coding sequence is TGTGCCGTCCACGCCCGGGGCACAGATACGCAGTATTTT. Translated, it gives CAVHARGTDTQYF.

CDR3 amino acids: CATSDDDLGGGDAKNIQYF. The CDR3 DNA follows: TGTGCCACCAGTGACGATGATCTGGGCGGGGGGGATGCCAAAAACATTCAGTACTTC. This sequence joins TRBV24-1 and TRBJ2-4, with 9 bases fitting TRBD2. The CDR3 is made up of 19 amino acids. V was clipped by 4 bases and J by 1 base; unmatched bases: 13. Per germline, CDR1 KGHDR and CDR2 SFDVKD.

The chain joins TRBV7-3 to TRBJ2-5; a possible D gene is TRBD2 (6 bases). V was shortened by 2 bases and J by 3 bases, with 7 bases between the two germline ends. The germline CDR1 and CDR2 sequences are SGHTA and FQGTGA. The CDR3 is 13 amino acids. The CDR3, as DNA: TGTGCCAGCAGCTTAGTAGCGGAAGAGACCCAGTACTTC. It translates to CASSLVAEETQYF.

The V gene is TRBV6-1, the J gene TRBJ2-3; 11 bases are shared with TRBD2. The CDR3 is made up of 17 amino acids. The V gene's germline CDR1 is MNHNS and CDR2 SASEGT. The junction had 6 bases not matched to a gene; V was cut back by 4 bases and J by 0 bases. DNA of the CDR3: TGTGCCAGCAGTGCCCGACTAGCGGGGACTAGCACAGATACGCAGTATTTT. Translated, it gives CASSARLAGTSTDTQYF.

The chain couples TRBV10-3 to TRBJ2-6; D not resolved. The V gene's germline CDR1 is ENHRY and CDR2 SYGVKD. CDR3 size: 17 residues. V shed 0 bases and J shed 0 bases, with 9 bases lying between them. This CDR3 reads CAISESIAGSGANVLTF. Written as DNA, the CDR3 is TGTGCCATCAGTGAGTCGATTGCAGGCTCTGGGGCCAACGTCCTGACTTTC.

The chain couples TRBV7-8 to TRBJ1-1, with TRBD1 matching over 9 bases. V was clipped by 6 bases and J by 2 bases; unmatched bases: 4. The CDR3 contains 14 residues. Germline V CDR1 and CDR2: SGHVS, FQNEAQ. The CDR3 region has the DNA TGTGCCAGCAGTCCGACAGGGGGTAACACTGAAGCTTTCTTT. As protein: CASSPTGGNTEAFF.

By frequency in the sample, this clonotype is medium-sized. The chain uses TRBV12-3 or TRBV12-4 and TRBJ1-2; possible D gene TRBD1, 6 bases. V was clipped by 3 bases and J by 7 bases, with 9 bases between them. CDR3 size: 12 residues. Here the CDR3 reads CASSLGARGYTF. The CDR3 DNA follows: TGTGCCAGCAGTTTGGGGGCCCGTGGCTACACCTTC.

This clonotype was observed a handful of times. The chain couples TRBV12-3 or TRBV12-4 to TRBJ1-2; a possible D gene is TRBD1 (5 bases). V gave up 5 bases and J gave up 2 bases, with 9 bases separating them. The CDR3 totals 13 residues. CDR3 residues: CASSRDSNYGYTF. CDR3 coding DNA: TGTGCCAGCAGTCGGGACTCCAACTATGGCTACACCTTC.

The chain carries TRBV5-1 and TRBJ2-5; tentatively, D is TRBD1 or TRBD2 (5 bases each). Germline V CDR1 and CDR2: SGHRS, YFSETQ. The CDR3 is 15 residues long. Trimming cost V 0 bases and J 7 bases, with 16 bases left between them. In DNA, the CDR3 is TGCGCCAGCAGCTTGGAAGGGGCAGCCCGGGGGACCCAGTACTTC. It yields the protein CASSLEGAARGTQYF. The whole variable domain, remainder taken from reference TRBV5-1 and TRBJ2-5, is KAGVTQTPRYLIKTRGQQVTLSCSPISGHRSVSWYQQTPGQGLQFLFEYFSETQRNKGNFPGRFSGRQFSNSRSEMNVSTLELGDSALYLCASSLEGAARGTQYFGPGTRLLVL.

V and J are TRBV7-6 and TRBJ2-3; D is unclear. Trimming removed 5 bases from V and 1 base from J, with 10 bases in between. CDR1 is SGHVS and CDR2 is FNYEAQ in the germline V gene. The CDR3 is 14 amino acids. CDR3 sequence (DNA): TGTGCCAGCAGCCCCTCCCCCGGCACAGATACGCAGTATTTT. Translation gives CASSPSPGTDTQYF. The complete variable domain, with remaining parts taken from reference TRBV7-6 and TRBJ2-3, reads GAGVSQSPRYKVTKRGQDVALRCDPISGHVSLYWYRQALGQGPEFLTYFNYEAQQDKSGLPNDRFSAERPEGSISTLTIQRTEQRDSAMYRCASSPSPGTDTQYFGPGTRLTVL.

In this sample, this clonotype turned up a few times. The gene calls are TRBV12-3 or TRBV12-4 and TRBJ2-5, with TRBD2 identical over 10 bases. The CDR3 runs to 15 residues. V lost 3 bases, J lost 5 bases, and 6 bases stayed unmatched. CDR3 region: CASSLVSSGGETQYF. The CDR3 DNA is TGTGCCAGCAGTTTGGTGTCTAGCGGGGGTGAGACCCAGTACTTC.

CDR3 sequence: CASSDGVTGGSGEKLFF. CDR3 nucleotide sequence: TGCGCCAGCAGCGACGGGGTGACAGGGGGCAGCGGTGAAAAACTGTTTTTT. V is TRBV5-1 and J is TRBJ1-4; 10 nucleotides agree with TRBD1. The CDR3 is made up of 17 amino acids. In germline, CDR1 is SGHRS, CDR2 YFSETQ. The ends lost 4 bases at V and 7 bases at J; junction bases unmatched: 13.

The chain recombines TRBV24-1 with TRBJ2-1; D remains unclear. Germline CDR1 is KGHDR and CDR2 is SFDVKD. The CDR3 loop spans 12 amino acids. V dropped 10 bases and J dropped 6 bases, with 12 bases sitting between them. The CDR3 nucleotides read TGTGCCACTTTAGGCACGGGCAATGAGCAGTTCTTC. Encoded protein: CATLGTGNEQFF.